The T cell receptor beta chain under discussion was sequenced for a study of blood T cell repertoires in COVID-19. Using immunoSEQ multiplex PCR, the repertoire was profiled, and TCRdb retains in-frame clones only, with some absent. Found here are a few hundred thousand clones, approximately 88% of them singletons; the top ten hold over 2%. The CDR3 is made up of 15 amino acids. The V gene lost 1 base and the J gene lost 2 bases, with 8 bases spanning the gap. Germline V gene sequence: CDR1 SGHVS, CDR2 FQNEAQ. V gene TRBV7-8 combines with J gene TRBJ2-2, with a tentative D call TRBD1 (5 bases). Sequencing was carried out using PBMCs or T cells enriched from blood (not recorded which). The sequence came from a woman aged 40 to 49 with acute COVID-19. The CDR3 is CASSLEGRNTGELFF. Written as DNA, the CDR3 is TGTGCCAGCAGCTTAGAGGGGCGAAACACCGGGGAGCTGTTTTTT.